The clone carrying this T cell receptor beta chain showed up many times. Antigen unknown. Trimming removed 4 bases from V and 3 bases from J; junction bases left unmatched: 11. Germline CDR1 is SEHNR and CDR2 is FQNEAQ (reference sequence). The CDR3 is 17 amino acids. The second PCR ran roughly 7 to 12 cycles with a sample-barcoded 5' primer and J-beta primers. TCRdb processed the 5' RACE reads anew with MiXCR; each CDR3 protein has one entry. The sample carries 1.8 million or so distinct CDR3 sequences, around 42% recorded once. This specimen comes from a study of blood T cells in healthy people across ages. Points from the study as a whole: Among T cells, TCR beta diversity per million cells dropped roughly linearly as age rose. The study found more naive CD4+ cells and higher diversity in long-lived than aged donors.

Whenever a sample was processed, at least 6 million PBMCs were isolated. The sequence was obtained from a human donor in good health. Sequenced input: blood. The gene calls are TRBV7-9 and TRBJ2-1, with TRBD1 matching 8 bases. The CDR3 is CASSSRTGQSLYNEQFF. In DNA, the CDR3 is TGTGCCAGCAGCTCTCGGACAGGGCAAAGTCTCTACAATGAGCAGTTCTTC.